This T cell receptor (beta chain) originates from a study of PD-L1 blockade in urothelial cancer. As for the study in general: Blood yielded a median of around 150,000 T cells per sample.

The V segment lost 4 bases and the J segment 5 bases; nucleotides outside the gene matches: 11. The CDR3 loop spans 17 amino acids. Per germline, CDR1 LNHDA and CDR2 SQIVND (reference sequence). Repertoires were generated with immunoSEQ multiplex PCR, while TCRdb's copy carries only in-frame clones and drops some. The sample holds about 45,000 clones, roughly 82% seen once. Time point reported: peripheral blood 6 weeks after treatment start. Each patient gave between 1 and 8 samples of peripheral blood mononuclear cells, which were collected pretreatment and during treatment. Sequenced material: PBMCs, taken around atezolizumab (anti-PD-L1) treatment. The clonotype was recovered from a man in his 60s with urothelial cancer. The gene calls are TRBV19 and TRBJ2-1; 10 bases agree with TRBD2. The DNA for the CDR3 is TGTGCCAGTAGTAGCCCCGGGGGGACTAGCGCCGACAATGAGCAGTTCTTC. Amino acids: CASSSPGGTSADNEQFF.